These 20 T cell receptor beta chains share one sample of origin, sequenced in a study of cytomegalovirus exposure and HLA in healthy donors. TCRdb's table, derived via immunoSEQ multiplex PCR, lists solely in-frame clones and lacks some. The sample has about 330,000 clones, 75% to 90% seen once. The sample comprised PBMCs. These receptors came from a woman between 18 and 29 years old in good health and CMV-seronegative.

The CDR3 here is CASSTTHRGGQYF. The CDR3 DNA reads TGTGCCAGCAGCACGACGCATCGGGGAGGGCAGTACTTC. The chain uses TRBV11-2 and TRBJ2-7, with D perhaps TRBD2 (6 bases). Deletions cut 5 bases from V and 9 bases from J, with 17 bases between. Looked up from germline, CDR1 is SGHAT and CDR2 is FQNNGV. This CDR3 is 13 amino acids long.

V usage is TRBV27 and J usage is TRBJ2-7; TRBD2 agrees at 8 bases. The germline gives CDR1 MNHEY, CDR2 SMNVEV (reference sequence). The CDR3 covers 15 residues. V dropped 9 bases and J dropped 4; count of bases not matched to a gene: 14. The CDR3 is CASSRIGGRSYEQYF. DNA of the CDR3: TGTGCCAGTTCCCGCATTGGCGGGAGGTCTTACGAGCAGTACTTC.

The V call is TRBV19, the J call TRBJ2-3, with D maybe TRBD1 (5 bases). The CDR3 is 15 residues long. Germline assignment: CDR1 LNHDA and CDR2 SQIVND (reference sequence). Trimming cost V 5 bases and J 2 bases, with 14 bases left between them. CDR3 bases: TGTGCCAGTAGTCGCCTACAGGTGAACACAGATACGCAGTATTTT. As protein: CASSRLQVNTDTQYF.

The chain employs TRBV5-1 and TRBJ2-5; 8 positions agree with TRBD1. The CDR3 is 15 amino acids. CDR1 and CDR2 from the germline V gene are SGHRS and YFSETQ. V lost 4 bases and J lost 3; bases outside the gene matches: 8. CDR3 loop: CASSHRTGWEETQYF. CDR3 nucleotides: TGCGCCAGCAGCCACAGGACAGGGTGGGAAGAGACCCAGTACTTC. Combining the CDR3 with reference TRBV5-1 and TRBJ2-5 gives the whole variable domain KAGVTQTPRYLIKTRGQQVTLSCSPISGHRSVSWYQQTPGQGLQFLFEYFSETQRNKGNFPGRFSGRQFSNSRSEMNVSTLELGDSALYLCASSHRTGWEETQYFGPGTRLLVL.

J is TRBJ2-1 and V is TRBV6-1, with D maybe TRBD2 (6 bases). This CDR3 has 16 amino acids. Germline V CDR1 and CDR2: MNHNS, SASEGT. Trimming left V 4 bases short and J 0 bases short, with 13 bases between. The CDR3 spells CASSVSSDNSYNEQFF. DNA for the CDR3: TGTGCCAGCAGTGTCTCTAGCGACAACTCCTACAATGAGCAGTTCTTC.

The CDR3 nucleotides are TGTGCCAGTAGTACTATGAGCTCCTACAATGAGCAGTTCTTC. It specifies CASSTMSSYNEQFF. The chain combines TRBV19 with TRBJ2-1; D call uncertain. Per germline, CDR1 LNHDA and CDR2 SQIVND (reference sequence). Trimming took off 4 bases at V and 0 bases at J, with 7 bases between the two ends. The length of the CDR3 is 14 residues.

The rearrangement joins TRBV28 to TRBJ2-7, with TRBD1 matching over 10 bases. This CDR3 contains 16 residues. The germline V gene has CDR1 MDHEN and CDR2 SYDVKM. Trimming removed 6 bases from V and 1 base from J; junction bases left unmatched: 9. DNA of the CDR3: TGTGCCAGCAGCTTGGTGGGGACAGGGGATTCCTACGAGCAGTACTTC. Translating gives CASSLVGTGDSYEQYF.

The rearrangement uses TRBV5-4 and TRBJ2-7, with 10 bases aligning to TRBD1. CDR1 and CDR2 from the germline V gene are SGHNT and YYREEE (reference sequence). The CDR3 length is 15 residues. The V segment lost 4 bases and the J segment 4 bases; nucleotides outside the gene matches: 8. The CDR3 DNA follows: TGTGCCAGCAGCCGGGGACAGGGGAGTAATTACGAGCAGTACTTC. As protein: CASSRGQGSNYEQYF.

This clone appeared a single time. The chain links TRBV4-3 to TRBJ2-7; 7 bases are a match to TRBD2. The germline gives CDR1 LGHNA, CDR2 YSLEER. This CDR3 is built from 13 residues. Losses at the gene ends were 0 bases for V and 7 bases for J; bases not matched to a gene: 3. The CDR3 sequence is CASSQDWGGEQYF. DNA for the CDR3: TGCGCCAGCAGCCAAGATTGGGGGGGGGAGCAGTACTTC.

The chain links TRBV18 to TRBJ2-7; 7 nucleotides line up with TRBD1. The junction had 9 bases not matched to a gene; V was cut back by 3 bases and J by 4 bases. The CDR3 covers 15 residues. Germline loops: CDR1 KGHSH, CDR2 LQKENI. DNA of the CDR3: TGTGCCAGCTCACCCTCTCGACAGGGTAATTACGAGCAGTACTTC. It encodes CASSPSRQGNYEQYF.

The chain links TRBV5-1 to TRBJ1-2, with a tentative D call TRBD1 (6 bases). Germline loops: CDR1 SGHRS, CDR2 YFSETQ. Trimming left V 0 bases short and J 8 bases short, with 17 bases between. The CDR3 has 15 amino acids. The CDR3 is CASSLDGRGVAGYTF. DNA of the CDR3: TGCGCCAGCAGCTTGGACGGCAGGGGAGTTGCGGGCTACACCTTC.

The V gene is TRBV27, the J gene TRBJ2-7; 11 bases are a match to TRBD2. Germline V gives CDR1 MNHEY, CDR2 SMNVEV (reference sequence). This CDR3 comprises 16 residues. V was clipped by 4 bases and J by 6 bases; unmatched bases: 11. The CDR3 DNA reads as TGTGCCAGCAGTTCCGGACTAGCGGGCAGAGAACGCGAGCAGTACTTC. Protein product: CASSSGLAGREREQYF.

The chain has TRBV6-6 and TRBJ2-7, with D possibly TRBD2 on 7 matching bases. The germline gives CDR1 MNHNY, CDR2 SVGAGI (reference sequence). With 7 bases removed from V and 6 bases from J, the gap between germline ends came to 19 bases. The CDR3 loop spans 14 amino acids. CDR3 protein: CASTLKGGGGEQYF. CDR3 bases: TGTGCCAGCACCCTAAAAGGGGGGGGAGGCGAGCAGTACTTC.

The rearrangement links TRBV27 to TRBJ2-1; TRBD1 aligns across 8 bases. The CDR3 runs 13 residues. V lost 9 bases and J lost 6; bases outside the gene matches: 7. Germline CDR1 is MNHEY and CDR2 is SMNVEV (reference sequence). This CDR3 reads CASRPGGSNEQFF. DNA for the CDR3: TGTGCCAGTCGTCCAGGGGGCTCCAATGAGCAGTTCTTC.

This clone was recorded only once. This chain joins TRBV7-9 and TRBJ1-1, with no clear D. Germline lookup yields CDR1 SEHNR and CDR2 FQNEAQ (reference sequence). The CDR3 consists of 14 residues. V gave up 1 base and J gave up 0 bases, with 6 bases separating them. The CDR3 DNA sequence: TGTGCCAGCAGCTTAGTAGCCCTGAACACTGAAGCTTTCTTT. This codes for CASSLVALNTEAFF.

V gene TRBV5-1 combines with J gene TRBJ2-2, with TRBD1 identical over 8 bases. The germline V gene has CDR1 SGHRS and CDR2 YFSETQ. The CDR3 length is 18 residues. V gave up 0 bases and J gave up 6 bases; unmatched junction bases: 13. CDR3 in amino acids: CASSLAWNGQGSPGELFF. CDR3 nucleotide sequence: TGCGCCAGCAGCTTGGCCTGGAATGGACAGGGAAGTCCCGGGGAGCTGTTTTTT.

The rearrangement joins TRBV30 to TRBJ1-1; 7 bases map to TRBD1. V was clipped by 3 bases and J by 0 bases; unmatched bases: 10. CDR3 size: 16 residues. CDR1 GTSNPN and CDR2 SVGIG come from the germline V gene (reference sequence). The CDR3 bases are TGTGCCTGGAGGAAGAAGGGACAGCAGATGAACACTGAAGCTTTCTTT. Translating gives CAWRKKGQQMNTEAFF.

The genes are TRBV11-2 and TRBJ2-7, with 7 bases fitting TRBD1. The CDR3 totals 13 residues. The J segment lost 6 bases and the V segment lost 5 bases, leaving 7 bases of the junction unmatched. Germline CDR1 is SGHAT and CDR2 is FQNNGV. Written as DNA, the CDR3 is TGTGCCAGCAGCCAGATTACAGGGGTCGAGCAGTACTTC. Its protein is CASSQITGVEQYF. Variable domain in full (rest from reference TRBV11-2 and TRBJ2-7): EAGVAQSPRYKIIEKRQSVAFWCNPISGHATLYWYQQILGQGPKLLIQFQNNGVVDDSQLPKDRFSAERLKGVDSTLKIQPAKLEDSAVYLCASSQITGVEQYFGPGTRLTVT.

CDR3 region: CASSFSGNRYNEQFF. The CDR3 nucleotides read TGTGCCAGCAGCTTTAGCGGGAACCGCTACAATGAGCAGTTCTTC. The rearrangement uses TRBV6-5 and TRBJ2-1, with 8 bases fitting TRBD2. CDR1 is MNHEY and CDR2 is SVGAGI in the germline V gene. CDR3 length: 15 amino acids. V lost 6 bases to trimming and J lost 3 bases; unmatched junction nucleotides: 7.

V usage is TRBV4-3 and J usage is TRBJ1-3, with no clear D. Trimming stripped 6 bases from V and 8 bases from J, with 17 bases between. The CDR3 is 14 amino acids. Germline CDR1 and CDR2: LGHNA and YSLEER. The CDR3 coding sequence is TGCGCCAGCAGACCTTCGTCGGCGGGAGACACCATATATTTT. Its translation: CASRPSSAGDTIYF.